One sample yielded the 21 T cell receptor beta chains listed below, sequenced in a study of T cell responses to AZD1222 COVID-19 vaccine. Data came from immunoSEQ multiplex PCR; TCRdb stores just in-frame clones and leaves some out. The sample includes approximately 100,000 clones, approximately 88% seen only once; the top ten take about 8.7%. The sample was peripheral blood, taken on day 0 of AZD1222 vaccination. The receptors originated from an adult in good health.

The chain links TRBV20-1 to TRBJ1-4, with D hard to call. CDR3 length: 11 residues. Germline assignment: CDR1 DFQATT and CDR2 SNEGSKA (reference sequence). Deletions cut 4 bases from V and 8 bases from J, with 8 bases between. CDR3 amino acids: CSAKKWEKLFF. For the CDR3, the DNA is TGCAGTGCTAAAAAGTGGGAAAAACTGTTTTTT.

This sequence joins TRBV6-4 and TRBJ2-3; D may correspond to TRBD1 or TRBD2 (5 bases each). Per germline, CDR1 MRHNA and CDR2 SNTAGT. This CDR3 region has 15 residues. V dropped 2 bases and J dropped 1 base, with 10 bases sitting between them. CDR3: CASSDGGAGTDTQYF. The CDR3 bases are TGTGCCAGCAGTGACGGGGGAGCCGGCACAGATACGCAGTATTTT.

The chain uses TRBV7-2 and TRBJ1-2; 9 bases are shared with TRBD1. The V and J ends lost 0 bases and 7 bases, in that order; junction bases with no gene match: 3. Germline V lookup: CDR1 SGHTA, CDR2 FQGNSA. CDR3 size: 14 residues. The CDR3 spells CASSLAGTGLGYTF. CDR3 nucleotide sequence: TGTGCCAGCAGCTTAGCAGGGACAGGGCTTGGCTACACCTTC. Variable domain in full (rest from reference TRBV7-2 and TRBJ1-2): GAGVSQSPSNKVTEKGKDVELRCDPISGHTALYWYRQSLGQGLEFLIYFQGNSAPDKSGLPSDRFSAERTGGSVSTLTIQRTQQEDSAVYLCASSLAGTGLGYTFGSGTRLTVV.

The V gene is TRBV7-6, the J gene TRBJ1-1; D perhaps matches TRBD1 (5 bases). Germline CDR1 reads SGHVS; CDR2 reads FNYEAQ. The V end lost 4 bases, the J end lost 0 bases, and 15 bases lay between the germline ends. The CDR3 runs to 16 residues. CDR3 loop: CASSSGLRTMNTEAFF. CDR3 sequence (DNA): TGTGCCAGCAGCTCAGGGCTACGGACGATGAACACTGAAGCTTTCTTT.

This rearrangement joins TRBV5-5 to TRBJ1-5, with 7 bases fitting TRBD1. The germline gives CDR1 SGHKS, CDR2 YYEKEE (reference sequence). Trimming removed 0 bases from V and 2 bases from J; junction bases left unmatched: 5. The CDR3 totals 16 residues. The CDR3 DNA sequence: TGTGCCAGCAGCTTGGGGGCAGGGGGTGGCAATCAGCCCCAGCATTTT. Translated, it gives CASSLGAGGGNQPQHF. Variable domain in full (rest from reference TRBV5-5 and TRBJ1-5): DAGVTQSPTHLIKTRGQQVTLRCSPISGHKSVSWYQQVLGQGPQFIFQYYEKEERGRGNFPDRFSARQFPNYSSELNVNALLLGDSALYLCASSLGAGGGNQPQHFGDGTRLSIL.

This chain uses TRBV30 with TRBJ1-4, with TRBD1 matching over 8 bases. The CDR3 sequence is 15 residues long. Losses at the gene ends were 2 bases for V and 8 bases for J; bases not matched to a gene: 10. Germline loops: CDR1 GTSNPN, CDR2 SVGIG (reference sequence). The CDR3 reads CAWSYGTGLGEKLFF. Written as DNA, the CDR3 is TGTGCCTGGAGTTACGGGACAGGCCTAGGGGAAAAACTGTTTTTT.

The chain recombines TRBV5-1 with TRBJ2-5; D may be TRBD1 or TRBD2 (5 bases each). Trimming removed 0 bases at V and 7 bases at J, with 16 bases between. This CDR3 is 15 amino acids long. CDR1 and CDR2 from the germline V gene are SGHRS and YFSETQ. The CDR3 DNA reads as TGCGCCAGCAGCTTGGGGGGGACCACTACGGGGACCCAGTACTTC. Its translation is CASSLGGTTTGTQYF.

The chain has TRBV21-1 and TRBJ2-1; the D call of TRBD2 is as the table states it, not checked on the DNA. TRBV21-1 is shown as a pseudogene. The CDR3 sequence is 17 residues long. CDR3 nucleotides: TGTGCCAGCAGTCAGCCCCCGGTTCTAGCGGAGTACAATGAGCAGTTCTTC. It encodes CASSQPPVLAEYNEQFF.

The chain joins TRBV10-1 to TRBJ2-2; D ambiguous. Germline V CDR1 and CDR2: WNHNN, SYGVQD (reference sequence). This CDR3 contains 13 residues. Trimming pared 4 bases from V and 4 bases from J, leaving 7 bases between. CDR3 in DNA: TGCGCCAGCAGTGTTTGGGTCACCGGGGAGCTGTTTTTT. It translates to CASSVWVTGELFF.

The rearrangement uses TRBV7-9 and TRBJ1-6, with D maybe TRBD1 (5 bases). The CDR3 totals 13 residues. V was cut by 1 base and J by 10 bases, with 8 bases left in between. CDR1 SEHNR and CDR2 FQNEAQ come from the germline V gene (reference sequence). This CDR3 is CASSLEGWSPLHF. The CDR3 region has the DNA TGTGCCAGCAGCTTAGAGGGGTGGTCACCCCTCCACTTT.

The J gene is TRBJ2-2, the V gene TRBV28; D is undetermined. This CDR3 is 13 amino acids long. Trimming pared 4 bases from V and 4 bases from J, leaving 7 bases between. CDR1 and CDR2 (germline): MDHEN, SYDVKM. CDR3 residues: CASSWLFTGELFF. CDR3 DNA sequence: TGTGCCAGCAGTTGGCTATTCACCGGGGAGCTGTTTTTT.

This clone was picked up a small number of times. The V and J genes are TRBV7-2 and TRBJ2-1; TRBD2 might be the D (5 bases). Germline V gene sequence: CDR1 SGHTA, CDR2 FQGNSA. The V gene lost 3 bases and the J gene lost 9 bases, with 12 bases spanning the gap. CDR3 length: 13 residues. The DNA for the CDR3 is TGTGCCAGCAGCTTGAGGGAGTCTTTTGAGCAGTTCTTC. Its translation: CASSLRESFEQFF.

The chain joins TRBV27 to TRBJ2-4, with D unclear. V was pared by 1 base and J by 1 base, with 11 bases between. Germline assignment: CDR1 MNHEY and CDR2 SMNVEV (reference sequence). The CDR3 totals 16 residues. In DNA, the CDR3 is TGTGCCAGCAGTTTATATGGTAGGCGGGCCAAAAACATTCAGTACTTC. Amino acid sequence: CASSLYGRRAKNIQYF.

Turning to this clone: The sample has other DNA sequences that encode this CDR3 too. CDR3 amino acids: CSARQGYEQYF. The CDR3 DNA follows: TGCAGTGCTAGACAGGGGTACGAGCAGTACTTC. This chain connects TRBV20-1 to TRBJ2-7; weak D call: TRBD1 (6 bases). CDR1 DFQATT and CDR2 SNEGSKA come from the germline V gene (reference sequence). This CDR3 contains 11 residues. V shed 2 bases and J shed 4 bases, with 6 bases lying between them.

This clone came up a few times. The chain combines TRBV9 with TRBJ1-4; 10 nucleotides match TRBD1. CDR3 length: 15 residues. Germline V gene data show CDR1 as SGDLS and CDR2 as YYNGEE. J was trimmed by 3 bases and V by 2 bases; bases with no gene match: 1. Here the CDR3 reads CASSVGQGANEKLFF. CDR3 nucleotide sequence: TGTGCCAGCAGCGTCGGACAGGGGGCTAATGAAAAACTGTTTTTT.

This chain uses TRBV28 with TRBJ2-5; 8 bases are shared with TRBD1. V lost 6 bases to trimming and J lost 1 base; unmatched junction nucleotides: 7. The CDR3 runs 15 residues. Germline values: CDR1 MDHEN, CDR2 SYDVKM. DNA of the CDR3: TGTGCCAGCAGCCGCCGGGACAGGATCCAAGAGACCCAGTACTTC. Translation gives CASSRRDRIQETQYF.

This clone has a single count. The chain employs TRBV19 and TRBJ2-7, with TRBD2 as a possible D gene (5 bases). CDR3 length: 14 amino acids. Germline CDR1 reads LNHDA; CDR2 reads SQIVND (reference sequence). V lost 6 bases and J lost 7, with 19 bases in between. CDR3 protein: CASSPIIPAGEQYF. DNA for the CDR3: TGTGCCAGTAGCCCTATAATCCCCGCGGGTGAGCAGTACTTC. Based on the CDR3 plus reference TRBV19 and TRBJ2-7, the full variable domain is DGGITQSPKYLFRKEGQNVTLSCEQNLNHDAMYWYRQDPGQGLRLIYYSQIVNDFQKGDIAEGYSVSREKKESFPLTVTSAQKNPTAFYLCASSPIIPAGEQYFGPGTRLTVT.

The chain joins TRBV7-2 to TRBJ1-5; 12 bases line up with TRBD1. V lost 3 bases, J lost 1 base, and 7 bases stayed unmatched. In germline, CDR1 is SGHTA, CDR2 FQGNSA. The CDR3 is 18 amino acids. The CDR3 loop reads CASSLVGTGGKSNQPQHF. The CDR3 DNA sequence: TGTGCCAGCAGCTTGGTGGGGACAGGGGGCAAAAGCAATCAGCCCCAGCATTTT.

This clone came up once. CDR3 sequence reads: CASSFGGYNEQFF. The CDR3 nucleotides read TGTGCCAGCAGCTTCGGTGGATACAATGAGCAGTTCTTC. The rearrangement joins TRBV7-2 to TRBJ2-1; no clear D. Germline loops: CDR1 SGHTA, CDR2 FQGNSA. Trimming took 3 bases from V and 4 from J, leaving 7 bases between them. There are 13 residues in the CDR3. Full variable domain (rest looked up from reference TRBV7-2 and TRBJ2-1): GAGVSQSPSNKVTEKGKDVELRCDPISGHTALYWYRQSLGQGLEFLIYFQGNSAPDKSGLPSDRFSAERTGGSVSTLTIQRTQQEDSAVYLCASSFGGYNEQFFGPGTRLTVL.

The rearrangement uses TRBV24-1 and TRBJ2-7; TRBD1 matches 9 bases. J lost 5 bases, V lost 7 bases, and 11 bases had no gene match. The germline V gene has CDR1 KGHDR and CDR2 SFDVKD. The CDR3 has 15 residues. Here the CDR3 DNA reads TGTGCCACCAGCAGTCAGGGACAGGGTGTCAACGAGCAGTACTTC. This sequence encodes CATSSQGQGVNEQYF.

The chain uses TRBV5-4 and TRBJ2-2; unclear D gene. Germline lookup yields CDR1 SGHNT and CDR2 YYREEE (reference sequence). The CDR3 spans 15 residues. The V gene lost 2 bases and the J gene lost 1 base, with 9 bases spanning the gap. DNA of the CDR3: TGTGCCAGCAGCTTTCGGCGGCAGAACACCGGGGAGCTGTTTTTT. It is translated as CASSFRRQNTGELFF.